This T cell receptor beta chain was recorded in a study of cytomegalovirus exposure and HLA in healthy donors. Study-wide background: Previous work identified 117 million unique TCR beta sequences from 150 million to 200 million T cells. General study results and limits: Later analysis identified several of the most significant clusters that appeared linked to common viral pathogens. A list of around 150 TCR beta chains associated with cytomegalovirus was given. Most subjects had HLA-A and HLA-B alleles reportedly predicted accurately by TCR beta sequences.

PCR primers comprised 60 Vbeta and 13 Jbeta primers. The repertoire was sequenced with immunoSEQ multiplex PCR; TCRdb's copy has only in-frame clones and lacks some. This sample's clone table lists around 70,000 clones. The length of the CDR3 is 15 residues. Trimming removed 6 bases from V and 2 bases from J; junction bases left unmatched: 9. The germline V gene has CDR1 SEHNR and CDR2 FQNEAQ (reference sequence). About this clone itself: Its antigen is still unknown.

The chain employs TRBV7-9 and TRBJ2-5, with 7 bases fitting TRBD1. Sequenced material: PBMCs. This clonotype was obtained from a female donor in good health and CMV-seropositive. In DNA, the CDR3 is TGTGCCAGCAGGCGAACAGGGGCATCGCAAGAGACCCAGTACTTC. Encoded protein: CASRRTGASQETQYF.